The clone carrying this TCR beta chain came up once. CDR3 length equals 13 residues. V shed 6 bases, J shed 9 bases, and the junction held 9 bases outside the gene matches. Per germline, CDR1 MNHNS and CDR2 SASEGT. The sample is drawn from a study of shared clonotypes between healthy human individuals. Clones were read by immunoSEQ multiplex PCR, and TCRdb kept only the in-frame ones, dropping some. The profile shows 980,000 or so clones, approximately 80% of them singletons. This sequence joins TRBV6-1 and TRBJ2-7, with 9 bases fitting TRBD2. The sequenced material came from memory CD4+ T cells sorted from blood. Subset denoted: CD45RA-negative fraction. The source is a man younger than 35 in good health. Here the CDR3 reads CASRTAGLAVQYF. CDR3 in DNA: TGTGCCAGCAGAACTGCGGGACTAGCCGTGCAGTACTTC.